This T cell receptor beta chain was recovered during a study of OX40 agonist ivuxolimab in advanced cancers. The method was immunoSEQ multiplex PCR; TCRdb's version includes in-frame clones alone and lacks a portion of them. The sample yields 95,000 to 150,000 clones, about 94% seen once. V was trimmed by 0 bases and J by 7 bases, leaving 10 bases between them. The CDR3 is 14 residues long. Germline CDR1 and CDR2: SGHNT and YYREEE (reference sequence). V is TRBV5-4 and J is TRBJ2-2; D is undetermined. The input for sequencing was CD4+ or CD8+ T cells sorted from blood, taken in a trial of the OX40 agonist ivuxolimab. This TCR came from an adult with an advanced solid tumor such as melanoma, head and neck, liver or kidney cancer. CDR3 in amino acids: CASSLGGTVGELFF. The CDR3 DNA reads as TGTGCCAGCAGCTTGGGCGGAACCGTCGGGGAGCTGTTTTTT.